The 28 T cell receptor beta chains reported below all come from one sample, sequenced in a study of monozygotic twins with inflammatory bowel disease. TCRdb processed the 5' RACE reads again and assigns one entry to each CDR3 protein, with no DNA. In all, the sample yields over 120,000 distinct CDR3 sequences. The sequencing sample was made of blood. Every receptor here comes from a human donor with ulcerative colitis or Crohn's disease, or a healthy co-twin of an affected twin (not recorded which).

The gene calls are TRBV5-1 and TRBJ2-2; TCRdb indicates TRBD1, and absent DNA this call remains unverified. Germline loops: CDR1 SGHRS, CDR2 YFSETQ. CDR3 length: 15 residues. The CDR3 protein is CASLRDGSNTGELFF. Variable domain in full (rest from reference TRBV5-1 and TRBJ2-2): KAGVTQTPRYLIKTRGQQVTLSCSPISGHRSVSWYQQTPGQGLQFLFEYFSETQRNKGNFPGRFSGRQFSNSRSEMNVSTLELGDSALYLCASLRDGSNTGELFFGEGSRLTVL.

The V and J genes are TRBV6-1 and TRBJ1-6; TCRdb designates TRBD1, a call that cannot be tested without DNA. The CDR3 is 14 amino acids. CDR1 and CDR2 (germline): MNHNS, SASEGT. The CDR3: CASTGTGGNSPLHF.

The chain has TRBV5-1 and TRBJ1-6; as DNA is missing, the TRBD1 call by TCRdb cannot be tested. CDR3 length: 14 amino acids. Germline V lookup: CDR1 SGHRS, CDR2 YFSETQ. The CDR3 loop is CASSLASGNSPLHF.

This chain uses TRBV9 with TRBJ2-7; the TRBD2 assignment by TCRdb is unverifiable without DNA. The CDR3 spans 13 residues. Germline loops: CDR1 SGDLS, CDR2 YYNGEE. The CDR3 reads CASGAGGSYEQYF.

The genes are TRBV27 and TRBJ2-7. The germline V gene encodes CDR1 MNHEY and CDR2 SMNVEV (reference sequence). This CDR3 contains 18 residues. This chain's CDR3 is CASSLAVVGAGAGIEQYF.

This chain links TRBV11-1 with TRBJ2-2; the TRBD2 assignment by TCRdb is unverifiable without DNA. Germline CDR1 reads SGHAT; CDR2 reads FQDESV (reference sequence). There are 18 residues in the CDR3. CDR3 region: CASSFGSGRQTNTGELFF.

This chain connects TRBV11-2 to TRBJ1-3. CDR3 length: 15 residues. Germline V gene lookup returns CDR1 SGHAT and CDR2 FQNNGV. The chain's CDR3 is CASSLGITAGNTIYF. Looking up the rest from reference TRBV11-2 and TRBJ1-3 gives the full variable domain: EAGVAQSPRYKIIEKRQSVAFWCNPISGHATLYWYQQILGQGPKLLIQFQNNGVVDDSQLPKDRFSAERLKGVDSTLKIQPAKLEDSAVYLCASSLGITAGNTIYFGEGSWLTVV.

The V gene is TRBV28, the J gene TRBJ2-6. In germline, CDR1 is MDHEN, CDR2 SYDVKM. The CDR3 sequence is 15 residues long. The CDR3 sequence: CASSRAHSGANVLTF.

V and J are TRBV5-5 and TRBJ2-3; the TRBD2 assignment by TCRdb is unverifiable without DNA. Germline V CDR1 and CDR2: SGHKS, YYEKEE (reference sequence). This CDR3 is 17 amino acids long. The CDR3 here is CASSSGTSGSHTDTQYF.

The chain is built from TRBV3-1 and TRBJ2-1. This CDR3 has 14 residues. Germline CDR1 and CDR2: LGHDT and YNNKEL (reference sequence). The CDR3 reads CASSQDRFSNEQFF.

This CDR3 is CASSLDSRYGYTF. This chain uses TRBV12-3 or TRBV12-4 with TRBJ1-2. The length of the CDR3 is 13 residues.

The chain joins TRBV19 to TRBJ1-1; TCRdb proposes TRBD1, but this gene call is untestable without DNA. Germline CDR1 LNHDA, CDR2 SQIVND (reference sequence). This CDR3 has 16 residues. CDR3 sequence reads: CASSIADRQFNTKAFF.

This chain uses TRBV6-6 with TRBJ1-4. CDR3 length: 11 residues. From germline, CDR1 is MNHNY and CDR2 SVGAGI (reference sequence). The CDR3 here is CASSYAEKLFF.

The rearrangement links TRBV7-3 to TRBJ2-2; no DNA is available, so the TRBD1 call from TCRdb remains unchecked. The germline gives CDR1 SGHTA, CDR2 FQGTGA. The CDR3 runs 14 residues. CDR3 region: CASTPFPQAGELFF.

V gene TRBV29-1 combines with J gene TRBJ2-3; TCRdb selects TRBD2, and the lack of DNA leaves this call unchecked. The CDR3 is made up of 14 amino acids. Germline assignment: CDR1 SQVTM and CDR2 ANQGSEA. This CDR3 reads CSSGGSLHTDTQYF.

The chain uses TRBV7-8 and TRBJ1-1. In germline, CDR1 is SGHVS, CDR2 FQNEAQ. CDR3 length: 17 amino acids. The CDR3 is CASSLALGQVDNTEAFF. The entire variable domain, with the rest obtained from reference TRBV7-8 and TRBJ1-1, is as follows: GAGVSQSPRYKVAKRGQDVALRCDPISGHVSLFWYQQALGQGPEFLTYFQNEAQLDKSGLPSDRFFAERPEGSVSTLKIQRTQQEDSAVYLCASSLALGQVDNTEAFFGQGTRLTVV.

The genes are TRBV5-1 and TRBJ2-3; TCRdb's D call of TRBD2 is untestable without DNA. This CDR3 has 19 residues. Germline values: CDR1 SGHRS, CDR2 YFSETQ. The CDR3 loop is CASSSGLAGGSSSTDTQYF.

The V gene is TRBV7-9, the J gene TRBJ2-3; TCRdb selects TRBD1, and the lack of DNA leaves this call unchecked. The germline gives CDR1 SEHNR, CDR2 FQNEAQ (reference sequence). The CDR3 loop spans 15 amino acids. CDR3 sequence reads: CASSLDRAGTDTQYF.

The chain couples TRBV7-9 to TRBJ2-2; TCRdb's D call, TRBD2, is unchecked because there is no DNA. This CDR3 region has 16 residues. The germline CDR1 and CDR2 sequences are SEHNR and FQNEAQ (reference sequence). The CDR3 here is CASSLPSGQNTGELFF.

J is TRBJ1-1 and V is TRBV29-1. The germline V gene has CDR1 SQVTM and CDR2 ANQGSEA. The CDR3 has 12 amino acids. The CDR3 reads CSANKMGTEAFF.

The V gene is TRBV3-1, the J gene TRBJ2-4; without DNA, the TCRdb call of TRBD1 cannot be checked. CDR3 length: 15 amino acids. Germline values: CDR1 LGHDT, CDR2 YNNKEL (reference sequence). CDR3: CASSQDGQGVLVQYF.

This chain uses TRBV6-1 with TRBJ2-1; TCRdb's D call of TRBD2 is untestable without DNA. The CDR3 spans 14 residues. Germline lookup yields CDR1 MNHNS and CDR2 SASEGT. CDR3 loop: CASQTSGRANEQFF.

The chain uses TRBV29-1 and TRBJ2-1; no DNA is available, so the TRBD2 call from TCRdb remains unchecked. The CDR3 contains 15 residues. Germline loops: CDR1 SQVTM, CDR2 ANQGSEA. CDR3: CSVDRLADRYNEQFF.

The V call is TRBV18, the J call TRBJ1-5. Germline-derived CDR1 and CDR2 are KGHSH and LQKENI. This CDR3 has 15 residues. CDR3 amino acids: CASSHEQGEGQPQHF.

The chain has TRBV5-1 and TRBJ1-1; TCRdb's D call, TRBD1, is unchecked because there is no DNA. CDR1 is SGHRS, CDR2 YFSETQ, per germline. The CDR3 has 14 amino acids. The CDR3 here is CASSRTGANTEAFF.

V and J are TRBV6-5 and TRBJ2-2; absent DNA, TCRdb's TRBD1 call cannot be checked. Germline V gives CDR1 MNHEY, CDR2 SVGAGI. The CDR3 has 18 residues. The CDR3 loop is CASSYYGTRVPNTGELFF.

The chain combines TRBV5-1 with TRBJ1-1. CDR1 SGHRS and CDR2 YFSETQ come from the germline V gene. The CDR3 consists of 13 residues. CDR3 sequence reads: CASSRLENTEAFF.

The V call is TRBV20-1, the J call TRBJ2-4; TCRdb returns TRBD2, unconfirmable since there is no DNA. This CDR3 is 15 amino acids long. Looked up from germline, CDR1 is DFQATT and CDR2 is SNEGSKA (reference sequence). The CDR3 is CSARGTSGAENIQYF.